This T cell receptor beta chain was captured in a study of shared clonotypes between healthy human individuals. The table lists this clone with a few counts. The table came from immunoSEQ multiplex PCR; TCRdb's copy has only in-frame clones and leaves some out. This table holds more than 450,000 clones, around 74% found once. Approximately 90 million PBMCs were counted before genomic DNA extraction. The sample consisted of PBMCs. The sequence was collected from a woman in her thirties or forties in good health. Some clones in this sample may be carry-over from other donors' samples.

The CDR3 loop is CASSPDGFLNQPQHF. CDR3 sequence (DNA): TGTGCCAGCAGTCCCGACGGGTTTTTGAATCAGCCCCAGCATTTT. This chain joins TRBV2 and TRBJ1-5; D call uncertain. Germline loops: CDR1 SNHLY, CDR2 FYNNEI. V dropped 5 bases and J dropped 4 bases, with 15 bases sitting between them. The CDR3 sequence is 15 residues long.